Sequencing of this TCR beta chain was carried out in a study of T-cell reconstitution after alpha-beta-depleted transplantation in children. Study-wide points: One year after transplant, T-cell counts and diversity came mostly from newly produced T cells. From surviving recipient T cells and thymic progenitors came the high day-60 TCRbeta diversity observed in some patients. Reported findings indicate that, about two months after transplant, alpha-beta T cells came from several hundred expanded clones, which were derived from non-depleted graft cells.

A word on this clonotype: Its antigen is unknown.

Trimming left V 3 bases short and J 5 bases short, with 8 bases between. The CDR3 covers 13 residues. Germline values: CDR1 SEHNR, CDR2 FQNEAQ (reference sequence). Unique molecular identifiers were incorporated when the TCRbeta library was constructed. One entry per CDR3 protein, called by TCRdb with MiXCR from the PCR reads. In the table there are around 450,000 distinct CDR3 sequences, roughly a tenth of which are singletons. The TCR originated in a child younger than 10 with inherited bone marrow failure, due to receive a stem cell transplant. The rearrangement joins TRBV7-9 to TRBJ2-1, with D unresolved. The sequences come from PBMCs, collected before TCRalphabeta/CD19-depleted stem cell transplant. CDR3 region: CASSFLQNNEQFF. In DNA form, the CDR3 reads TGTGCCAGCAGCTTCTTACAGAACAATGAGCAGTTCTTC.